The source of this T cell receptor beta chain is a study of T cell responses to AZD1222 COVID-19 vaccine (TCRdb year 2021). About the full investigation: TCR sequencing was performed for about 240 trial participants, of whom about 200 were given two doses of AZD1222 and approximately 25 were given two doses of MenACWY control vaccine. Trial participants were enrolled by age into 18-55, 56-69 and 70-plus year subgroups, with roughly 150, 30 and 60 TCR-sequenced participants respectively. General conclusions and limits of the study: The vaccine-associated CD4 TCRs covered the entire spike protein, and the dominant responses fell in regions 160-218 and 743-854. Conclusions about previously exposed vaccinees are limited because only five to seven AZD1222 recipients were SARS-CoV-2 seropositive at baseline. No day 14 peak-response samples were available, so repertoires were characterized only after the peak T cell response. In the small 56-69-year group, the increase in depth fell short of significance, most likely because of low power. Spike-specific TCR breadth and depth rose significantly after two AZD1222 doses compared with day 0 and with MenACWY recipients. Nearly half of unique spike-specific TCRs reportedly recognized epitopes outside regions mutated in the B.1.351 and B.1.1.7 variants. Most participants were white British and females outnumbered males, and the authors suggested that clonal diversity may have been underestimated.

The CDR3 regions of human TCRbeta chains were analyzed by immunosequencing. Under the source paper's analysis protocol: TCRs in the repertoires were matched against a reference library of SARS-CoV-2-specific TCRs that had been generated with the MIRA antigen-specificity platform. Breadth meant the fraction of unique TCRs that were SARS-CoV-2-associated, whereas depth meant the fraction of total T cells that were SARS-CoV-2-associated. Each spike-specific TCR was assigned to its reactive spike region and to a CD4 or CD8 class using the MIRA data. Log10-transformed breadth and depth values were compared by one-way ANOVA with Sidak's multiple comparisons tests. Not all clones reach the TCRdb copy of this immuneACCESS table, which keeps in-frame sequences only. Checked studies attribute under half of the gap to unresolved V genes and leave the rest unexplained. V and J calls and clone size come straight from that table; D and trimming were deduced from the DNA. The sample table contains about 110,000 clones; only one count was recorded for 70% to 90% of them. The ten largest make up around 16% of the sample.

This clone was recorded a few times. Its antigen remains unidentified. No base qualities exist here, and no much larger clone lies one base off it. The same CDR3 can be traced to other DNA sequences in this sample. Per the germline V gene, SQVTM is the CDR1 and ANQGSEA is the CDR2. The CDR3 sequence holds 12 residues, the cysteine and phenylalanine included. The kept DNA is CDR3 alone, 36 bases in frame from the first base. From V the trimming removes 4 bases and from J it removes 4 bases, while the gene matches leave 3 bases of the junction unaccounted for. In light of the paper, this sample's time point label describes: about 28 days (+/-7) after the second vaccine dose. Because spike-specific TCR depth and breadth did not differ between the two schedules, AZD1222 recipients who got a second dose at roughly 4 weeks were pooled with those who got a second dose at roughly 12 weeks. The vaccinee samples were drawn from two UK trials, COV001 and COV002, one of which was a single-blind randomized controlled phase 2/3 trial testing AZD1222 (ChAdOx1 nCoV-19) in healthy adults. Trial participant PBMC samples were collected at day 0 and day 28 after the second dose for TCRbeta chain sequencing.

This TCR derives from an adult who received the AZD1222 COVID-19 vaccine. The rearrangement combines TRBV29-1 with TRBJ1-2; 7 middle bases align to TRBD1. The sequenced sample was peripheral blood, obtained 28 days after the second AZD1222 dose. The DNA is as follows: TGCAGCGTTGCCGGGACAGTCTATGGCTACACCTTC. Translation gives CSVAGTVYGYTF.